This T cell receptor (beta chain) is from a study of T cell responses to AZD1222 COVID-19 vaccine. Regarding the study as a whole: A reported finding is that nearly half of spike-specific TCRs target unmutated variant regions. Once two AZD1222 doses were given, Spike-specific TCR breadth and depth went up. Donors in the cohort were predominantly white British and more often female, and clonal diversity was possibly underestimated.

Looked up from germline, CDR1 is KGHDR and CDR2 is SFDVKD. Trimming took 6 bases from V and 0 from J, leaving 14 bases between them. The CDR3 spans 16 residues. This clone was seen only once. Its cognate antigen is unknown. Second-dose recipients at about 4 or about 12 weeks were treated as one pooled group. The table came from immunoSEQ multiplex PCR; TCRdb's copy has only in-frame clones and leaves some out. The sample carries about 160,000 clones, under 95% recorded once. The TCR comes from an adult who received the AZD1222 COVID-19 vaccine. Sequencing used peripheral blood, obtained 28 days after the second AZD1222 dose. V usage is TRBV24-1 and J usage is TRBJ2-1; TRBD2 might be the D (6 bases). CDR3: CATSNTGASSYNEQFF. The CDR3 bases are TGTGCCACCAGTAATACGGGAGCGAGCTCCTACAATGAGCAGTTCTTC.